The clone carrying this T cell receptor beta chain showed up just a few times. Its specificity is not known. The data stem from a study of T cell repertoires in cytomegalovirus infection. Study-level information: Researchers turned to recently identified HLA-C-restricted CMV epitopes as well as well-studied HLA-B-restricted ones. From public TCR beta signatures came an indication of both CMV infection and matching HLA type. Overall study results and limits: People with CMV and the relevant HLA were identified by cumulative public TCR beta family frequency. The ex vivo response showed dominance by HLA-C-restricted CMV-specific TCR beta clonotypes.

TCRdb independently ran MiXCR on the reads; one entry per CDR3 protein. The sample includes about 900,000 distinct CDR3 sequences, about a third of them seen just once. This CDR3 comprises 17 residues. The germline V gene encodes CDR1 MNHEY and CDR2 SVGEGT. The V gene end was trimmed by 3 bases and the J gene end by 4 bases; junction bases not matched to a gene: 8. This sequence was found in a human donor in good health (CMV status not recorded). Some clones in this sample may be carry-over from other donors' samples. The gene calls are TRBV6-2 or TRBV6-3 and TRBJ2-1; 11 nucleotides agree with TRBD2. Sequenced material: cultured CD8+ T cells from PBMCs, taken from culture after CMV antigen stimulation. CDR3 nucleotides: TGTGCCAGCAGTTATAACCCAACTAGCGGGGGTTACAATGAGCAGTTCTTC. This encodes CASSYNPTSGGYNEQFF.